These 29 T cell receptor beta chains originate from one sample sequenced in a study of radiation and T cells in renal cell carcinoma. Time point described: blood 2 weeks post-SBRT. As for treatment: 15 Gy SBRT to primary tumor, nephrectomy 4 weeks later. TCRdb's copy holds only in-frame clones and misses some; the assay was immunoSEQ multiplex PCR. The sample gives 150,000 to 180,000 clones, roughly 90% of which show up once; over 10% is in the top ten. The sample was blood, taken from a patient whose treatment included radiotherapy and nephrectomy. These receptors were obtained from a woman in her forties or fifties with renal cell carcinoma.

The CDR3 sequence is CASSLEGGRGKSYTF. The CDR3 coding sequence is TGTGCCAGCAGCTTAGAAGGTGGCAGGGGGAAAAGCTACACCTTC. V gene TRBV7-2 combines with J gene TRBJ1-2, with TRBD1 matching over 7 bases. The CDR3 runs 15 residues. Germline values: CDR1 SGHTA, CDR2 FQGNSA. The ends lost 1 base at V and 9 bases at J; junction bases unmatched: 11.

The rearrangement uses TRBV9 and TRBJ1-6; 7 bases agree with TRBD1. Germline V gene lookup returns CDR1 SGDLS and CDR2 YYNGEE. With 3 bases clipped from V and 3 bases from J, the junction kept 9 bases outside the gene matches. The CDR3 extends over 17 amino acids. The DNA of the CDR3 is TGTGCCAGCAGCGGCGGTAATAACAGGGGCTATAATTCACCCCTCCACTTT. Its protein is CASSGGNNRGYNSPLHF.

V usage is TRBV19 and J usage is TRBJ1-2, with D unclear. The CDR3 loop spans 15 amino acids. With 5 bases removed from V and 0 bases from J, the gap between germline ends came to 13 bases. Per germline, CDR1 LNHDA and CDR2 SQIVND (reference sequence). The CDR3 bases are TGTGCCAGTAGTTCTGGCGGCGCGCCTAACTATGGCTACACCTTC. It translates to CASSSGGAPNYGYTF. Supplemented by reference TRBV19 and TRBJ1-2, the full variable domain reads DGGITQSPKYLFRKEGQNVTLSCEQNLNHDAMYWYRQDPGQGLRLIYYSQIVNDFQKGDIAEGYSVSREKKESFPLTVTSAQKNPTAFYLCASSSGGAPNYGYTFGSGTRLTVV.

The chain combines TRBV9 with TRBJ2-1, with 8 bases lining up with TRBD1. The CDR3 totals 15 residues. The J segment lost 4 bases and the V segment lost 0 bases, leaving 3 bases of the junction unmatched. Germline V gives CDR1 SGDLS, CDR2 YYNGEE. As DNA, the CDR3 is TGTGCCAGCAGCGTAGGGGGACAGGAGTACAATGAGCAGTTCTTC. This encodes CASSVGGQEYNEQFF.

With respect to this clone: One junction end does not reproduce the germline sequence, and a read error may be involved. V usage is TRBV7-7 and J usage is TRBJ2-1, with D tentatively TRBD1 (5 bases). Germline V gene sequence: CDR1 SSHAT, CDR2 FNYEAQ (reference sequence). The CDR3 is 13 amino acids. CDR3 protein: CASSARAIDEQFF. DNA for the CDR3: TGTGCTAGCAGCGCCAGGGCAATCGATGAGCAGTTCTTC.

The chain joins TRBV5-1 to TRBJ2-5, with D hard to call. The ends were cut back, 0 bases at V and 0 bases at J, with 9 bases in the middle. Germline-derived CDR1 and CDR2 are SGHRS and YFSETQ. The length of the CDR3 is 15 residues. CDR3 sequence: CASSLEPEYQETQYF. The CDR3 region has the DNA TGCGCCAGCAGCTTGGAACCGGAATACCAAGAGACCCAGTACTTC.

J is TRBJ2-7 and V is TRBV6-1; 8 bases are a match to TRBD2. Germline CDR1 is MNHNS and CDR2 is SASEGT. Losses at the gene ends were 0 bases for V and 4 bases for J; bases not matched to a gene: 5. This CDR3 spans 15 amino acids. CDR3 coding DNA: TGTGCCAGCAGTGAAGCGAACGGACTAGCTTACGAGCAGTACTTC. It codes for CASSEANGLAYEQYF.

This clone was counted only a few times. This chain joins TRBV2 and TRBJ1-2, with 8 bases identical to TRBD1. This CDR3 contains 15 residues. Looked up from germline, CDR1 is SNHLY and CDR2 is FYNNEI. J gave up 1 base and V 6 bases, and 7 bases lay outside the gene matches. The CDR3 protein is CASRERDRSNYGYTF. DNA for the CDR3: TGTGCCAGCAGGGAGAGGGACAGGAGTAACTATGGCTACACCTTC.

The chain joins TRBV18 to TRBJ2-1; D is perhaps TRBD1 or TRBD2 (5 bases each). Trimming took 0 bases from V and 2 from J, leaving 14 bases between them. Germline values: CDR1 KGHSH, CDR2 LQKENI. The CDR3 is 17 residues long. Here the CDR3 reads CASSPPDGQGPYNEQFF. CDR3 coding DNA: TGTGCCAGCTCACCACCCGATGGGCAGGGACCCTACAATGAGCAGTTCTTC.

The gene calls are TRBV19 and TRBJ1-5; D gene unclear. The CDR3 length is 14 residues. Trimming shortened V by 7 bases and J by 0 bases, and 10 bases separated the two germline ends. CDR1 and CDR2 from the germline V gene are LNHDA and SQIVND (reference sequence). CDR3 sequence: CASTPGVSNQPQHF. CDR3 bases: TGTGCCAGTACCCCTGGAGTTAGCAATCAGCCCCAGCATTTT.

The V and J genes are TRBV5-1 and TRBJ2-2, with TRBD2 matching over 11 bases. Germline V lookup: CDR1 SGHRS, CDR2 YFSETQ. V gave up 2 bases and J gave up 3 bases; unmatched junction bases: 0. The CDR3 sequence is 15 residues long. The CDR3 DNA sequence: TGCGCCAGCAGCTTACTAGCGGGGGACACCGGGGAGCTGTTTTTT. Its translation is CASSLLAGDTGELFF. Based on the CDR3 plus reference TRBV5-1 and TRBJ2-2, the full variable domain is KAGVTQTPRYLIKTRGQQVTLSCSPISGHRSVSWYQQTPGQGLQFLFEYFSETQRNKGNFPGRFSGRQFSNSRSEMNVSTLELGDSALYLCASSLLAGDTGELFFGEGSRLTVL.

The rearrangement joins TRBV5-5 to TRBJ2-2, with 7 positions matching TRBD1. This CDR3 spans 18 amino acids. Germline CDR1 reads SGHKS; CDR2 reads YYEKEE (reference sequence). V lost 4 bases and J lost 4; bases outside the gene matches: 16. The CDR3 sequence: CASSPRLLTGSSTGELFF. The CDR3 nucleotides are TGTGCCAGCAGCCCCCGATTACTGACAGGGTCGAGCACCGGGGAGCTGTTTTTT. Full variable domain (outside the CDR3, taken from reference TRBV5-5 and TRBJ2-2): DAGVTQSPTHLIKTRGQQVTLRCSPISGHKSVSWYQQVLGQGPQFIFQYYEKEERGRGNFPDRFSARQFPNYSSELNVNALLLGDSALYLCASSPRLLTGSSTGELFFGEGSRLTVL.

The chain employs TRBV13 and TRBJ2-6, with D perhaps being TRBD1 or TRBD2 (6 bases each). Germline V gene lookup returns CDR1 PRHDT and CDR2 FYEKMQ (reference sequence). Trimming stripped 0 bases from V and 4 bases from J, with 10 bases between. The CDR3 runs to 16 residues. The CDR3 nucleotides are TGTGCCAGCAGCTTAGGCCCGGGGGCCGGGGCCAACGTCCTGACTTTC. This translates into CASSLGPGAGANVLTF.

V is TRBV5-1 and J is TRBJ1-1, with 8 nucleotides matching TRBD1. The germline CDR1 and CDR2 sequences are SGHRS and YFSETQ. Trimming cost V 5 bases and J 6 bases; bases outside gene matches: 9. The CDR3 is made up of 14 amino acids. The CDR3 bases are TGCGCCAGCAGGTTCGGGACAGGAGGAGCTGAAGCTTTCTTT. It specifies CASRFGTGGAEAFF.

This chain links TRBV5-1 with TRBJ2-2; no clear D gene. The germline V gene encodes CDR1 SGHRS and CDR2 YFSETQ. This CDR3 has 14 residues. Trimming took 0 bases from V and 10 from J, leaving 13 bases between them. CDR3 nucleotide sequence: TGCGCCAGCAGCTTGGGTTTTATCGGAGAGGAGCTGTTTTTT. Encoded protein: CASSLGFIGEELFF. The full variable domain, with the rest looked up from reference TRBV5-1 and TRBJ2-2, is KAGVTQTPRYLIKTRGQQVTLSCSPISGHRSVSWYQQTPGQGLQFLFEYFSETQRNKGNFPGRFSGRQFSNSRSEMNVSTLELGDSALYLCASSLGFIGEELFFGEGSRLTVL.

J is TRBJ2-1 and V is TRBV7-6, with TRBD2 identical over 9 bases. V was clipped by 1 base and J by 4 bases; unmatched bases: 11. CDR1 SGHVS and CDR2 FNYEAQ come from the germline V gene. The CDR3 sequence is 18 residues long. This chain's CDR3 is CASSLDASGTAAYNEQFF. The CDR3 coding sequence is TGTGCCAGCAGCTTAGACGCTAGCGGGACGGCAGCGTACAATGAGCAGTTCTTC.

The genes are TRBV30 and TRBJ2-5, with 9 nucleotides matching TRBD1. Germline V gene sequence: CDR1 GTSNPN, CDR2 SVGIG (reference sequence). The CDR3 runs 15 residues. Trimming removed 3 bases from V and 2 bases from J; junction bases left unmatched: 7. The CDR3 nucleotides read TGTGCCTGGAGCCGCTGGGGGACAGGGCAAGAGACCCAGTACTTC. Translating it yields CAWSRWGTGQETQYF.

This clone was recorded only once. This chain uses TRBV4-1 with TRBJ1-2; a weak D match, TRBD1 (6 bases). The germline V gene encodes CDR1 MGHRA and CDR2 YSYEKL. This CDR3 is 16 amino acids long. The V end lost 4 bases, the J end lost 4 bases, and 19 bases lay between the germline ends. CDR3 in amino acids: CASSPPAGGFGYGYTF. The CDR3 DNA is TGCGCCAGCAGCCCGCCGGCGGGGGGCTTTGGCTATGGCTACACCTTC.

This chain connects TRBV11-2 to TRBJ1-1, with D possibly being TRBD1 (5 bases). V gave up 7 bases and J gave up 5 bases, with 17 bases separating them. The CDR3 is made up of 14 amino acids. Germline V gene lookup returns CDR1 SGHAT and CDR2 FQNNGV. The CDR3 DNA follows: TGTGCCAGCACCCCCGGGACTTGGGGGACTGAAGCTTTCTTT. Amino acid sequence: CASTPGTWGTEAFF.

The chain has TRBV6-1 and TRBJ1-1; no clear D gene. Germline V lookup: CDR1 MNHNS, CDR2 SASEGT. The length of the CDR3 is 15 residues. Trimming pared 7 bases from V and 1 base from J, leaving 16 bases between. CDR3 loop: CASTRTTFQNTEAFF. The DNA for the CDR3 is TGTGCCAGCACCCGGACGACTTTTCAGAACACTGAAGCTTTCTTT.

The chain uses TRBV11-2 and TRBJ1-2; D is unresolved. The length of the CDR3 is 14 residues. Germline V gene lookup returns CDR1 SGHAT and CDR2 FQNNGV. With 3 bases removed from V and 1 base from J, the gap between germline ends came to 9 bases. The CDR3 DNA reads TGTGCCAGCAGCTTCCTCGGGGATAACTATGGCTACACCTTC. This codes for CASSFLGDNYGYTF.

The V and J genes are TRBV27 and TRBJ1-2, with D hard to call. CDR1 is MNHEY, CDR2 SMNVEV, per germline (reference sequence). Trimming stripped 5 bases from V and 1 base from J, with 8 bases between. This CDR3 contains 13 residues. The CDR3 region has the DNA TGTGCCAGCAGTAAACAGAATAACTATGGCTACACCTTC. This translates into CASSKQNNYGYTF.

The rearrangement links TRBV6-5 to TRBJ2-7, with D maybe TRBD1 (8 bases). There are 14 residues in the CDR3. The V end lost 6 bases, the J end lost 7 bases, and 19 bases lay between the germline ends. Germline V gene sequence: CDR1 MNHEY, CDR2 SVGAGI. The DNA of the CDR3 is TGTGCCAGCAGACGAACAGGGGGGGTAAGAGAGCAGTACTTC. Encoded protein: CASRRTGGVREQYF.

The gene calls are TRBV9 and TRBJ1-1; a weak D match, TRBD1 (5 bases). Germline V gene data show CDR1 as SGDLS and CDR2 as YYNGEE. The CDR3 length is 14 residues. Trimming took off 4 bases at V and 4 bases at J, with 14 bases between the two ends. The CDR3: CASSFITGGTEAFF. The CDR3 DNA is TGTGCCAGCAGCTTTATTACCGGGGGCACTGAAGCTTTCTTT. The whole variable domain, filled in from reference TRBV9 and TRBJ1-1, reads DSGVTQTPKHLITATGQRVTLRCSPRSGDLSVYWYQQSLDQGLQFLIQYYNGEERAKGNILERFSAQQFPDLHSELNLSSLELGDSALYFCASSFITGGTEAFFGQGTRLTVV.

The chain recombines TRBV6-1 with TRBJ2-5; D is unclear. V gave up 4 bases and J gave up 0 bases, with 12 bases separating them. The germline V gene encodes CDR1 MNHNS and CDR2 SASEGT. The CDR3 is 15 amino acids. The CDR3 reads CASSVAHGNQETQYF. The CDR3 DNA follows: TGTGCCAGCAGTGTAGCACACGGAAACCAAGAGACCCAGTACTTC.

The chain employs TRBV11-2 and TRBJ1-2; tentatively, D is TRBD1 (5 bases). V lost 5 bases to trimming and J lost 4 bases, with 17 bases between them. The CDR3 is 15 amino acids. The germline gives CDR1 SGHAT, CDR2 FQNNGV. In DNA form, the CDR3 reads TGTGCCAGCAGCCCAGTGGGAGGGAGGGGCTATGGCTACACCTTC. It specifies CASSPVGGRGYGYTF.

The chain joins TRBV16 to TRBJ1-5, with 7 positions matching TRBD1. Trimming removed 0 bases from V and 6 bases from J; junction bases left unmatched: 5. Germline lookup yields CDR1 KGHSY and CDR2 FQNENV. This CDR3 has 15 amino acids. CDR3 coding DNA: TGTGCCAGCAGCCAATCCGACAGGGCGGCTCAGCCCCAGCATTTT. Its protein is CASSQSDRAAQPQHF.

This clone was observed a single time. The chain joins TRBV7-2 to TRBJ1-6; the match to TRBD1 covers 7 bases. Germline CDR1 SGHTA, CDR2 FQGNSA. J was trimmed by 9 bases and V by 5 bases; bases with no gene match: 4. The CDR3 spans 13 residues. The CDR3 DNA reads TGTGCCAGCAGCCTAGACAGGGTTTCACCCCTCCACTTT. Its translation is CASSLDRVSPLHF.

The chain carries TRBV29-1 and TRBJ1-2; TRBD1 matches 7 bases. V was clipped by 5 bases and J by 8 bases; unmatched bases: 11. The germline CDR1 and CDR2 sequences are SQVTM and ANQGSEA. This CDR3 contains 13 residues. CDR3 nucleotides: TGCAGCGTTTCCAGACAGGGCGTTCGGGGCTACACCTTC. Protein: CSVSRQGVRGYTF. Full variable domain (remainder filled in from reference TRBV29-1 and TRBJ1-2): SAVISQKPSRDICQRGTSLTIQCQVDSQVTMMFWYRQQPGQSLTLIATANQGSEATYESGFVIDKFPISRPNLTFSTLTVSNMSPEDSSIYLCSVSRQGVRGYTFGSGTRLTVV.